Below, 7 T cell receptor beta chains from the same sample are listed, as sequenced in a study of long-term antiretroviral therapy in people with HIV. Researchers report immunoSEQ v3.0 was run at survey level. TCRdb's table, derived via immunoSEQ multiplex PCR, lists solely in-frame clones and lacks some. The sample holds under 45,000 clones, approximately 95% seen once. The sample here was unsorted PBMCs, taken 5.1 years after starting antiretroviral therapy. All receptors derive from a woman aged 45-65 years with HIV.

The chain carries TRBV11-3 and TRBJ2-1; D could derive from TRBD1 or TRBD2 (5 bases each). The CDR3 is 15 amino acids. V was clipped by 3 bases and J by 4 bases, with 13 bases between them. The germline V gene encodes CDR1 SGHNT and CDR2 YENEEA. CDR3 DNA: TGTGCCAGCAGCTTCACCGGGACGCAATACAATGAGCAGTTCTTC. Amino acid sequence: CASSFTGTQYNEQFF. The full variable domain, completed using reference TRBV11-3 and TRBJ2-1, is EAGVVQSPRYKIIEKKQPVAFWCNPISGHNTLYWYLQNLGQGPELLIRYENEEAVDDSQLPKDRFSAERLKGVDSTLKIQPAELGDSAVYLCASSFTGTQYNEQFFGPGTRLTVL.

The chain joins TRBV6-7 to TRBJ1-1; D perhaps matches TRBD1 (5 bases). TRBV6-7 is noted as an ORF with a role that remains uncertain. The CDR3 is 14 amino acids. V lost 6 bases and J 6 bases, leaving 17 bases between the germline ends. The CDR3 sequence: CASSRRDRGPEAFF. In DNA, the CDR3 is TGTGCCAGCAGCCGCCGGGACCGAGGACCTGAAGCTTTCTTT.

The gene calls are TRBV19 and TRBJ1-2; 7 nucleotides line up with TRBD1. Germline V gives CDR1 LNHDA, CDR2 SQIVND (reference sequence). V shed 5 bases and J 5 bases; nucleotides not matched to a gene: 14. This CDR3 has 16 residues. This CDR3 is CASSLSPGTAAYGYTF. The CDR3 DNA reads TGTGCCAGTAGTCTGAGTCCCGGGACAGCAGCTTATGGCTACACCTTC.

As concerns this clone: The junction differs from germline at one of its ends, possibly a read error. The genes are TRBV7-2 and TRBJ1-1; 9 bases agree with TRBD1. There are 14 residues in the CDR3. The germline V gene has CDR1 SGHTA and CDR2 FQGNSA. CDR3 sequence: CASSRDRVKTEAFF. The CDR3, as DNA: TGTGCCAGCAGCAGGGACAGGGTGAAAACTGAAGCTTTCTTT.

V usage is TRBV30 and J usage is TRBJ2-2; 14 bases map to TRBD2. Trimming took 4 bases from V and 4 from J; bases not matched to a gene: 8. CDR3 length: 17 residues. CDR1 and CDR2 (germline): GTSNPN, SVGIG (reference sequence). Written as DNA, the CDR3 is TGTGCCTGGACATCGGGACTAGCGGGGGCACTCACCGGGGAGCTGTTTTTT. Translating gives CAWTSGLAGALTGELFF.

J is TRBJ2-1 and V is TRBV7-3; 13 bases are shared with TRBD2. CDR1 is SGHTA, CDR2 FQGTGA, per germline. Unmatched junction bases numbered 6, after V lost 4 bases and J lost 0 bases. This CDR3 contains 18 residues. The CDR3 region has the DNA TGTGCCAGCAGCTCGACTAGCGGGGGGCCCAGCTCCTACAATGAGCAGTTCTTC. It encodes CASSSTSGGPSSYNEQFF.

V usage is TRBV2 and J usage is TRBJ1-1, with no clear D. This CDR3 region has 14 residues. Germline V CDR1 and CDR2: SNHLY, FYNNEI. Trimming cost V 6 bases and J 3 bases, with 14 bases left between them. In DNA form, the CDR3 reads TGTGCCAGCAGGGCGACGTCGGACTACACTGAAGCTTTCTTT. This translates into CASRATSDYTEAFF.